These 2 T cell receptor beta chains were sequenced from one sample in a study of blood T cell repertoires in COVID-19. Profiled with immunoSEQ multiplex PCR; TCRdb holds only in-frame clones, not every one. The table has about 120,000 clones, around four fifths seen once. Sequenced: peripheral blood. The receptors were sampled from a man aged 55 to 70 with acute or convalescent COVID-19.

This chain connects TRBV6-5 to TRBJ1-5; TRBD1 agrees at 7 bases. The V gene end was trimmed by 5 bases and the J gene end by 4 bases; junction bases not matched to a gene: 5. Germline V CDR1 and CDR2: MNHEY, SVGAGI. This CDR3 has 14 residues. In DNA, the CDR3 is TGTGCCAGCAGTAGACAGGGAGGTAATCAGCCCCAGCATTTT. Residues: CASSRQGGNQPQHF.

The chain uses TRBV6-6 and TRBJ2-1; 9 nucleotides line up with TRBD1. The CDR3 spans 15 residues. Germline V CDR1 and CDR2: MNHNY, SVGAGI (reference sequence). J lost 8 bases, V lost 6 bases, and 11 bases had no gene match. DNA of the CDR3: TGTGCCAGCAGCGGACCAGGGACAGGGCCGGATGAGCAGTTCTTC. Protein product: CASSGPGTGPDEQFF.